This T cell receptor beta chain originates from a study of cytomegalovirus exposure and HLA in healthy donors. General observations from the study: In vitro testing confirmed three CMV-associated chains as specific for CMV antigens. It was reported that the classifier diagnosed cytomegalovirus status with high specificity and sensitivity in both the original and validation cohorts. Rarity held for most TCR sequences, but there were some public TCRs that occurred in many donors. The study designated about 160 TCR beta chains cytomegalovirus-associated.

Data came from immunoSEQ multiplex PCR; TCRdb stores just in-frame clones and leaves some out. The data show some 270,000 clones, 86% seen once. V lost 2 bases to trimming and J lost 1 base; unmatched junction nucleotides: 6. This CDR3 comprises 16 residues. CDR1 and CDR2 from the germline V gene are MNHNS and SASEGT. The sample holds a few counts of this clone. Antigen unknown. The sample was PBMCs. This chain links TRBV6-1 with TRBJ1-1, with 8 bases identical to TRBD1. The sequence was collected from a woman under 30 in good health and CMV-seronegative. The CDR3 coding sequence is TGTGCCAGCAGTGAACAGGGGGCAGGAGGGAACACTGAAGCTTTCTTT. It translates to CASSEQGAGGNTEAFF.